The source of this T cell receptor (beta chain) is a study of neurological immune-mediated disorders (dated by TCRdb to between 2017 and 2020). Turning to the overall study: Among the approximately 35 multiple sclerosis patients, approximately 31 had relapsing-remitting MS and 3 had secondary progressive MS. Alongside PBMC samples, the set of about 100 TCR-beta libraries contained longitudinal samples, technical triplicates, and paired CD4+ and CD8+ T-cell subsets that had been sorted. The cohort comprised 68 subjects: 14 HAM/TSP patients, roughly 34 multiple sclerosis patients and approximately 20 healthy controls. Peripheral blood TCR-beta repertoires from patients with HTLV-I-associated myelopathy (HAM/TSP), patients with multiple sclerosis, and healthy controls were compared in the study using UMI-based sequencing. Broader findings and caveats from the paper: No clinical or MRI features were associated with the MS cluster, and the authors said that larger cohorts are needed. Repertoires from 18 of 34 MS patients were grouped by phylogenetic analysis into a cluster of related CDR3 sequences, suggesting a possible repertoire-level signature. Across subjects, expanded clones never shared an identical CDR3 amino acid sequence, which suggests that the TCR-beta repertoires in every group were private. TCR clonal expansion was greatest in HAM/TSP patients and smallest in MS patients, who ranked below even healthy controls.

From the germline V gene, CDR1 is SGHRS and CDR2 is YFSETQ. Taken from cysteine to phenylalanine, the CDR3 has 14 residues. Of all the DNA, just the CDR3 is kept, 42 bases in frame from base 1. Ends trimmed: V by 4 bases, J by 13 bases; bases unmatched to a gene: 15. cDNA was synthesized by template-switch 5'RACE using a primer with a 10-nucleotide random unique molecular identifier that tagged each TCR transcript. Each sequencing run produced over 160 million TCR-beta sequences covering 15-18 subjects. Total RNA was extracted with the RNeasy kit. The KAPA Real-time Library Amplification kit was used to amplify TCR-beta VDJ regions with primers targeting the TCR constant region and the 5'RACE anchor. Sample indexes and Illumina adaptors were added in a first PCR, and a second PCR then increased library yield. After Ampure bead purification, the roughly 650 bp TCR product was size-selected on a 2% E-gel SizeSelection system. Before pooling, libraries had their quality checked on a Bioanalyzer, their concentration measured with Qubit, and their quantity determined with the Kapa Library Quantification kit. Paired-end 2 x 150 bp sequencing of the libraries was performed on an Illumina HiSeq 2500. To increase sequence diversity, about 24-32% phiX was spiked into each library pool. Per the original workflow: Quality-filtered reads were processed with the UMI-based MiGEC pipeline, which removed over 75% of raw TCR sequences during error correction. IMGT germline references were used for aligning VDJ genes, and each clonotype was defined as a unique CDR3 amino acid sequence together with its V-J genes. Clonal expansion, Shannon diversity, and CDR3 relatedness (CalcPairwiseDistances, ClusterSamples) were evaluated with VDJtools, and phylogenetic trees were built with CLCbio workbench. Using coefficient-of-variation modelling across technical triplicates, the study counted a clone as expanded if it had at least 8 unique UMIs. Starting from the raw public reads, TCRdb applied fastp trimming at Q25, assembled clones with MiXCR and retained in-frame beta chains. Rows are unified per CDR3 protein, each entry keeping the most common DNA and genes. V and J calls and clone size were set by TCRdb, not the authors. This sample is represented by tens of thousands of distinct CDR3 sequences; around 3.9% of them were singletons. 1.3% of the sample is held by the ten biggest clonotypes.

For unsorted PBMC libraries, 2 million PBMCs were used after storage in RNAlater at -80 degrees C until RNA extraction. Multiple sclerosis patients were enrolled in a US clinical protocol evaluating disease progression by magnetic resonance imaging. PBMCs were separated from peripheral blood using Ficoll-Hypaque density gradient centrifugation and then cryopreserved in liquid nitrogen. This clonotype was seen repeatedly, ten times or more. This receptor's antigen is unknown. Base qualities are not recorded, but no much larger clone differs from it by a single base. The clonotype was recovered from a man aged 25 to 40 with multiple sclerosis. The V and J segments used are TRBV5-1 and TRBJ2-5; TRBD2 agrees with 8 junctional bases. Material for sequencing was PBMCs. The sequenced DNA is TGCGCCAGCAGCCGAACGACTAGCGAGGCGAATTCGTACTTC. Translation gives CASSRTTSEANSYF.